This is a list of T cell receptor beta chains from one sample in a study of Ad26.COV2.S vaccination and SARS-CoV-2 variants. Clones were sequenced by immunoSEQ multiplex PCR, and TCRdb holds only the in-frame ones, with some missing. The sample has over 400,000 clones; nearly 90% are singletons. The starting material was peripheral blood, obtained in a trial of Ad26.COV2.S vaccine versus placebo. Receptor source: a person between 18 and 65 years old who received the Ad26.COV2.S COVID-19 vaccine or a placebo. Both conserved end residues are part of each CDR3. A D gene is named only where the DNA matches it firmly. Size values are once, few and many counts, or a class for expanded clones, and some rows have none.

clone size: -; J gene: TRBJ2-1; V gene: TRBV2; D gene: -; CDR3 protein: CASRIGDNEQFF; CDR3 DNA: TGTGCCAGCAGAATAGGGGACAATGAGCAGTTCTTC
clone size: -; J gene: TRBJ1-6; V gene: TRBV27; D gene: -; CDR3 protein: CASSFRDMLGSPLHF; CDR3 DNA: TGTGCCAGCAGTTTTAGGGACATGTTAGGGTCACCCCTCCACTTT
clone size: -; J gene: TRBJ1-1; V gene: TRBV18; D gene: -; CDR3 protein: CASSWLGDTEAFF; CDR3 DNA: TGTGCCAGCTCTTGGTTGGGGGACACTGAAGCTTTCTTT
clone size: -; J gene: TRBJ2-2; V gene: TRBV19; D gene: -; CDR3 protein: CASSIGTGELFF; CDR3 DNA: TGTGCCAGTAGTATCGGCACCGGGGAGCTGTTTTTT
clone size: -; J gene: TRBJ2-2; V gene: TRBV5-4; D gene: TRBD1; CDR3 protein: CASSWDRGDTGELFF; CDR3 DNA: TGTGCCAGCAGCTGGGACAGGGGGGACACCGGGGAGCTGTTTTTT
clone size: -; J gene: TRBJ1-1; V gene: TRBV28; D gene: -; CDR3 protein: CASTTPGAEAFF; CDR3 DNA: TGTGCCAGCACCACACCGGGGGCCGAAGCTTTCTTT
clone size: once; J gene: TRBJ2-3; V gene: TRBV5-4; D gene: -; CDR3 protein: CASSLEFRTDTQYF; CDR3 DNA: TGTGCCAGCAGCTTGGAGTTCCGCACAGATACGCAGTATTTT
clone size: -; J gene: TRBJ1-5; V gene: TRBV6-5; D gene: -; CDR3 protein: CASSYGRNQPQHF; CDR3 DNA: TGTGCCAGCAGTTACGGTAGAAATCAGCCCCAGCATTTT
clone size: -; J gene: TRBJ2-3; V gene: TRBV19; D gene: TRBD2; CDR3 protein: CASSTFSGRDTDTQYF; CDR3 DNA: TGTGCCAGTAGTACTTTTAGCGGGAGAGACACAGATACGCAGTATTTT
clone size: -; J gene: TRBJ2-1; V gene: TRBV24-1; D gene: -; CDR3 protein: CATSGRSNEQFF; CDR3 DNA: TGTGCCACCAGCGGGAGATCTAATGAGCAGTTCTTC
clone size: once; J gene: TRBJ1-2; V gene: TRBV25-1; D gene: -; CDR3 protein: CASSEGAGYTF; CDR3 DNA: TGTGCCAGCAGTGAGGGGGCTGGCTACACCTTC
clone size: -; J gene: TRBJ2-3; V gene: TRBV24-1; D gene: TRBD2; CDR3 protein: CATSDVHPGTRLDTQYF; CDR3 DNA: TGTGCCACCAGTGATGTACACCCCGGGACTAGATTAGATACGCAGTATTTT
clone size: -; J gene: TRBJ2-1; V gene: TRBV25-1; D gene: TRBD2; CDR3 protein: CASRGGYSSYNEQFF; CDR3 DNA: TGTGCCAGCAGGGGGGGGTACAGCTCCTACAATGAGCAGTTCTTC
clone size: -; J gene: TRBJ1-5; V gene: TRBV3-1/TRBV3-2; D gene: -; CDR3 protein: CASSQGTGVGPQHF; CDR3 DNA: TGTGCCAGCAGCCAAGGGACGGGAGTAGGGCCCCAGCATTTT
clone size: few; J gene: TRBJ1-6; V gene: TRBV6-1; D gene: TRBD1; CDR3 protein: CASSDPPGQGSSPLHF; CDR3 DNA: TGTGCCAGCAGTGACCCGCCGGGACAGGGGAGTTCACCCCTCCACTTT
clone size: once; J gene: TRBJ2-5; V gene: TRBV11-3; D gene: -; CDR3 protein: CASSPGETQYF; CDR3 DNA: TGTGCCAGCAGTCCGGGGGAGACCCAGTACTTC
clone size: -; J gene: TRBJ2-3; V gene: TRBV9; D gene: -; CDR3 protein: CASSSHFDWTDTQYF; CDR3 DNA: TGTGCCAGCAGCTCACACTTCGACTGGACAGATACGCAGTATTTT
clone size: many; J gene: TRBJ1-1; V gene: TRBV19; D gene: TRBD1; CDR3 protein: CASSLTGRTEAFF; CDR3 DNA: TGTGCCAGTAGTCTGACAGGGCGGACTGAAGCTTTCTTT